These T cell receptor beta chains were read from a single sample in a study of early T cells in non-severe SARS-CoV-2 infection. TCRdb analysed the 5' RACE reads with MiXCR anew, one entry per CDR3 protein. The sample consists of approximately 64,000 distinct CDR3 sequences, around 4.9% of them appearing once. The sample comprised whole blood. These TCRs come from an adult who was a healthcare worker with PCR-confirmed SARS-CoV-2 infection or an uninfected control (not recorded which). Each CDR3 is given with its conserved first and last residue. The D gene is left open where the match is weak. Only some rows state a clone size, as once, few, many or a class for expanded clones.

clone_size,d_call,j_call,v_call,cdr3_aa,cdr3_nt
many,TRBD2,TRBJ2-1,TRBV5-1,CASSPGTSGMWNEQFF,TGCGCCAGCAGCCCTGGGACTAGCGGGATGTGGAATGAGCAGTTCTTC
many,NA,TRBJ2-7,TRBV4-1,CASSQDRLGAEQYF,TGCGCCAGCAGCCAAGATCGTCTGGGGGCCGAGCAGTACTTC
many,TRBD2,TRBJ2-7,TRBV4-2,CASSQQLAQSSYEQYF,TGTGCCAGCAGCCAACAACTAGCGCAAAGCTCCTACGAGCAGTACTTC
many,NA,TRBJ1-1,TRBV29-1,CSVGNTEAFF,TGCAGCGTTGGTAACACTGAAGCTTTCTTT
many,NA,TRBJ2-1,TRBV24-1,CATSDTAGGGGRFHEQFF,TGTGCCACCAGTGATACTGCCGGGGGCGGCGGGAGATTCCATGAGCAGTTCTTC
NA,TRBD1,TRBJ1-5,TRBV15,CATSSGQGAQPQHF,TGTGCCACCAGCAGCGGACAGGGGGCTCAGCCCCAGCATTTT
few,NA,TRBJ2-1,TRBV29-1,CSVVTVTFNEQFF,TGCAGCGTTGTGACAGTCACTTTCAATGAGCAGTTCTTC
many,NA,TRBJ2-1,TRBV20-1,CSARSPGRTYNEQFF,TGCAGTGCTCGGTCCCCGGGGCGAACCTACAATGAGCAGTTCTTC
few,TRBD1,TRBJ1-1,TRBV7-6,CASSGPQGGNTEAFF,TGTGCCAGCAGCGGTCCCCAGGGGGGGAACACTGAAGCTTTCTTT
many,NA,TRBJ2-1,TRBV2,CASSEETSYNEQFF,TGTGCCAGCAGTGAGGAAACCTCCTACAATGAGCAGTTCTTC
NA,TRBD1,TRBJ1-1,TRBV11-2,CASSLERTGTAFF,TGTGCCAGCAGCTTAGAAAGGACAGGGACAGCTTTCTTT
NA,NA,TRBJ2-1,TRBV20-1,CSASDWGHPKGIDEQFF,TGCAGTGCTAGTGATTGGGGGCACCCGAAGGGTATCGATGAGCAGTTCTTC
many,NA,TRBJ2-2,TRBV6-1,CASREGTGDTGELFF,TGTGCCAGCAGGGAGGGGACCGGCGATACCGGGGAGCTGTTTTTT
few,NA,TRBJ2-1,TRBV7-6,CASSLAGISYNEQFF,TGTGCCAGCAGCTTAGCTGGTATATCCTACAATGAGCAGTTCTTC
many,NA,TRBJ2-7,TRBV11-3,CASSSSFRGREQYF,TGTGCCAGCAGCTCATCCTTCCGGGGTCGGGAGCAGTACTTC
many,NA,TRBJ2-7,TRBV30,CAWRGVSIAYEQYF,TGTGCCTGGAGGGGGGTATCGATAGCCTACGAGCAGTACTTC
NA,NA,TRBJ2-5,TRBV18,CASSPRAQSQETQYF,TGTGCCAGCTCACCACGGGCACAGAGCCAAGAGACCCAGTACTTC
NA,NA,TRBJ2-3,TRBV12-5,CASGLYGDTQYF,TGTGCTAGTGGTTTGTACGGAGATACGCAGTATTTT